Below, 9 T cell receptor beta chains from the same sample are listed, as sequenced in a study of shared clonotypes between healthy human individuals. The assay was immunoSEQ multiplex PCR, and TCRdb's table has in-frame clones only and misses some. This table holds roughly 1,500,000 clones, approximately 98.5% found once. Sequencing was carried out using naive CD4+ T cells sorted from blood. Documented subset: CD45RA+ positively selected. The source of these receptors is a young man in good health.

The J gene is TRBJ2-1, the V gene TRBV9, with D unclear. With 4 bases removed from V and 5 bases from J, the gap between germline ends came to 4 bases. The CDR3 loop spans 11 amino acids. CDR1 is SGDLS, CDR2 YYNGEE, per germline. CDR3 DNA: TGTGCCAGCAGCATAAACAATGAGCAGTTCTTC. Translated: CASSINNEQFF.

This clone has a single count. The rearrangement joins TRBV5-6 to TRBJ2-2; TRBD2 is a possible D gene (5 bases). This CDR3 spans 17 amino acids. Trimming took 0 bases from V and 6 from J, leaving 18 bases between them. Germline V gene data show CDR1 as SGHDT and CDR2 as YYEEEE. CDR3 loop: CASSLGPLSHGAGELFF. The CDR3, as DNA: TGTGCCAGCAGCTTGGGGCCACTTTCCCACGGGGCCGGGGAGCTGTTTTTT.

This chain joins TRBV14 and TRBJ1-3; D possibly corresponds to TRBD1 (6 bases). CDR1 SGHDN and CDR2 FVKESK come from the germline V gene. Trimming pared 3 bases from V and 0 bases from J, leaving 15 bases between. There are 17 residues in the CDR3. The CDR3 DNA follows: TGTGCCAGCAGCCAGACCGGGACACGCGACTCTGGAAACACCATATATTTT. Residues: CASSQTGTRDSGNTIYF.

The chain couples TRBV15 to TRBJ2-7; no firm D call. Germline V CDR1 and CDR2: LNHNV, YYDKDF (reference sequence). There are 13 residues in the CDR3. Trimming stripped 1 base from V and 4 bases from J, with 8 bases between. The CDR3 loop is CATSRGKVYEQYF. The CDR3 DNA is TGTGCCACCAGCAGAGGCAAAGTTTACGAGCAGTACTTC. The full variable domain, rest sourced from reference TRBV15 and TRBJ2-7, is DAMVIQNPRYQVTQFGKPVTLSCSQTLNHNVMYWYQQKSSQAPKLLFHYYDKDFNNEADTPDNFQSRRPNTSFCFLDIRSPGLGDTAMYLCATSRGKVYEQYFGPGTRLTVT.

Turning to this clone: This CDR3 is also generated by other DNA sequences in the sample. The chain carries TRBV18 and TRBJ2-5, with 8 bases that match TRBD2. V was pared by 0 bases and J by 0 bases, with 6 bases of the junction left unmatched. Germline assignment: CDR1 KGHSH and CDR2 LQKENI. CDR3 length: 17 amino acids. The chain's CDR3 is CASSPPSGGGYQETQYF. The CDR3 DNA follows: TGTGCCAGCTCACCACCCTCGGGAGGGGGGTACCAAGAGACCCAGTACTTC.

This chain uses TRBV5-1 with TRBJ2-1, with 9 bases identical to TRBD1. The CDR3 is made up of 17 amino acids. CDR1 and CDR2 from the germline V gene are SGHRS and YFSETQ. Unmatched junction bases numbered 12, after V lost 0 bases and J lost 8 bases. CDR3 nucleotide sequence: TGCGCCAGCAGCTTGGCAGCCTTGGGGACAGGGTCCTATGAGCAGTTCTTC. Translating it yields CASSLAALGTGSYEQFF.

V and J are TRBV19 and TRBJ1-5; 10 bases fit TRBD1. Germline-derived CDR1 and CDR2 are LNHDA and SQIVND (reference sequence). This CDR3 contains 15 residues. Trimming cost V 7 bases and J 5 bases; bases outside gene matches: 8. The CDR3 sequence: CASTTGGQGDQPQHF. The CDR3 DNA is TGTGCCAGTACCACAGGAGGACAGGGGGATCAGCCCCAGCATTTT.

The V gene is TRBV10-3, the J gene TRBJ2-5, with D possibly being TRBD2 (5 bases). V was trimmed by 7 bases and J by 1 base, leaving 10 bases between them. In germline, CDR1 is ENHRY, CDR2 SYGVKD. The CDR3 covers 13 residues. CDR3 coding DNA: TGTGCCATCACAGCGGCAGCCCAAGAGACCCAGTACTTC. Translated: CAITAAAQETQYF.

The chain is built from TRBV6-1 and TRBJ2-2; no clear D gene. V lost 2 bases and J 5 bases, leaving 18 bases between the germline ends. The germline V gene encodes CDR1 MNHNS and CDR2 SASEGT. The CDR3 length is 17 residues. The CDR3 DNA follows: TGTGCCAGCAGTGAACCGGCCGGAGCAGGATGGACCGGGGAGCTGTTTTTT. It is translated as CASSEPAGAGWTGELFF.